This T cell receptor (beta chain) emerged from a study of CD8 T cells in ankylosing spondylitis. This CDR3 comprises 15 residues. The V gene lost 8 bases and the J gene lost 4 bases, with 17 bases spanning the gap. Germline CDR1 KGHDR, CDR2 SFDVKD. Study-level findings and limits: Ankylosing spondylitis blood appeared to carry a characteristic TCR beta motif of roughly 8 highly homologous variants. Clones that were linked to disease were CD8+ and were relatively rare in peripheral blood. Previously reported in reactive arthritis synovial fluid and blood were some of the motif variants.

TCRdb re-called the 5' RACE reads with MiXCR, one entry per CDR3 protein. The table lists more than 300,000 distinct CDR3 sequences, around 10% of them singletons. This clonotype was seen at least ten times. Its antigen is currently unknown. This sequence was found in a female donor with ankylosing spondylitis or in good health (not recorded which). The V gene is TRBV24-1, the J gene TRBJ2-4; either TRBD1 or TRBD2 may supply D (6 bases each). Source material: blood, either unsorted or a sorted T cell fraction (not recorded which). CDR3 nucleotide sequence: TGTGCCACCAACAGTCCGGGGGCGGGAAAAAACATTCAGTACTTC. This codes for CATNSPGAGKNIQYF.